The next 32 T cell receptor beta chains were all read from a single sample in a study of blood T cell repertoires in COVID-19. Using immunoSEQ multiplex PCR, the repertoire was profiled, and TCRdb retains in-frame clones only, with some absent. This table has just over 650,000 clones, about 90% appearing once. Sequencing was carried out using peripheral blood. Every receptor here comes from a woman aged 18-29 years with acute or convalescent COVID-19.

This chain joins TRBV5-1 and TRBJ2-6; D may be TRBD1 (5 bases). Per germline, CDR1 SGHRS and CDR2 YFSETQ. CDR3 length: 17 residues. Trimming cost V 5 bases and J 0 bases, with 15 bases left between them. DNA of the CDR3: TGCGCCAGCAGACCCGACAGTCTTTTCTCTGGGGCCAACGTCCTGACTTTC. As protein: CASRPDSLFSGANVLTF.

This chain connects TRBV27 to TRBJ2-1; 8 positions match TRBD2. The CDR3 consists of 15 residues. V shed 4 bases, J shed 0 bases, and the junction held 2 bases outside the gene matches. Germline V CDR1 and CDR2: MNHEY, SMNVEV (reference sequence). CDR3 region: CASSYGTSSYNEQFF. In DNA form, the CDR3 reads TGTGCCAGCAGTTATGGGACTAGCTCCTACAATGAGCAGTTCTTC.

The gene calls are TRBV4-2 and TRBJ2-7; no clear D. Germline V gene sequence: CDR1 LGHNA, CDR2 YNFKEQ. The CDR3 runs to 13 residues. V lost 1 base, J lost 7 bases, and 11 bases lay in between. CDR3 in DNA: TGTGCCAGCAGCCAAGCCTCTGTTCGGGAGCAGTACTTC. Translating gives CASSQASVREQYF.

J is TRBJ1-1 and V is TRBV5-1; the D is unclear. The CDR3 contains 13 residues. Trimming shortened V by 0 bases and J by 9 bases, and 12 bases separated the two germline ends. The germline CDR1 and CDR2 sequences are SGHRS and YFSETQ. The CDR3 loop reads CASSLDVGGQAFF. CDR3 sequence (DNA): TGCGCCAGCAGCTTGGACGTGGGCGGGCAAGCTTTCTTT.

The rearrangement joins TRBV19 to TRBJ1-1; D perhaps matches TRBD1 (5 bases). The length of the CDR3 is 15 residues. V was trimmed by 10 bases and J by 1 base, leaving 19 bases between them. CDR1 is LNHDA, CDR2 SQIVND, per germline (reference sequence). CDR3 residues: CATTRSPGKNTEAFF. In DNA form, the CDR3 reads TGTGCCACCACTCGATCTCCAGGGAAGAACACTGAAGCTTTCTTT.

The genes are TRBV11-2 and TRBJ2-5; D is unclear. The CDR3 has 16 residues. The V end lost 0 bases, the J end lost 1 base, and 12 bases lay between the germline ends. Germline assignment: CDR1 SGHAT and CDR2 FQNNGV. CDR3 protein: CASSLEHTPPQETQYF. For the CDR3, the DNA is TGTGCCAGCAGCTTAGAACACACACCTCCCCAAGAGACCCAGTACTTC.

The chain carries TRBV7-3 and TRBJ2-1; 9 nucleotides agree with TRBD1. CDR3 size: 18 residues. Germline trimming cut 0 bases from V and 10 bases from J; bases unmatched to any gene: 16. CDR1 and CDR2 from the germline V gene are SGHTA and FQGTGA. CDR3 nucleotide sequence: TGTGCCAGCAGCTTAACGTCTAGTAAGGGACAGGGCGGAAAGGAGCAGTTCTTC. This encodes CASSLTSSKGQGGKEQFF.

The V call is TRBV6-2 or TRBV6-3, the J call TRBJ1-6; 11 nucleotides line up with TRBD1. CDR1 is MNHEY and CDR2 is SVGEGT in the germline V gene. CDR3 length equals 15 residues. After removal of 5 bases from V and 9 bases from J, the junction contained 6 bases not matched to a gene. The CDR3 region has the DNA TGTGCCAGCAGTCCACGGACAGGGGGCGCTTCACCCCTCCACTTT. It yields the protein CASSPRTGGASPLHF.

The V call is TRBV5-1, the J call TRBJ1-2; TRBD1 matches 7 bases. J gave up 3 bases and V 3 bases, and 2 bases lay outside the gene matches. Germline V CDR1 and CDR2: SGHRS, YFSETQ. The CDR3 is 13 residues long. For the CDR3, the DNA is TGCGCCAGCAGCTCAGGGGGTGACTATGGCTACACCTTC. This translates into CASSSGGDYGYTF.

This chain joins TRBV2 and TRBJ2-7, with 7 bases that match TRBD1. From germline, CDR1 is SNHLY and CDR2 FYNNEI. The J segment lost 3 bases and the V segment lost 8 bases, leaving 10 bases of the junction unmatched. This CDR3 comprises 14 residues. CDR3 in amino acids: CASRYRGGNYEQYF. CDR3 nucleotide sequence: TGTGCCAGCCGCTACAGGGGTGGGAACTACGAGCAGTACTTC.

The gene calls are TRBV30 and TRBJ2-1; weak D call: TRBD2 (5 bases). Germline V gene sequence: CDR1 GTSNPN, CDR2 SVGIG (reference sequence). V dropped 5 bases and J dropped 3 bases, with 11 bases sitting between them. There are 13 residues in the CDR3. CDR3 sequence (DNA): TGTGCCTGGCGGACTGCAGGCTACAATGAGCAGTTCTTC. It encodes CAWRTAGYNEQFF.

The chain uses TRBV29-1 and TRBJ1-1; no firm D call. Per germline, CDR1 SQVTM and CDR2 ANQGSEA. V was pared by 0 bases and J by 2 bases, with 10 bases between. This CDR3 has 14 residues. The CDR3 bases are TGCAGCGTTGAAGATGCCACACGTAACACTGAAGCTTTCTTT. This encodes CSVEDATRNTEAFF.

V usage is TRBV6-4 and J usage is TRBJ2-3; TRBD1 matches at 12 bases. The V gene's germline CDR1 is MRHNA and CDR2 SNTAGT. CDR3 length: 16 residues. V lost 3 bases and J lost 4; bases outside the gene matches: 5. The CDR3 here is CASSEEGQGAADTQYF. In DNA form, the CDR3 reads TGTGCCAGCAGTGAGGAGGGACAGGGGGCGGCAGATACGCAGTATTTT.

The rearrangement uses TRBV24-1 and TRBJ2-7; 7 bases map to TRBD2. Germline V lookup: CDR1 KGHDR, CDR2 SFDVKD. This CDR3 is 12 amino acids long. CDR3 amino acids: CAGREGSYEQYF. Here the CDR3 DNA reads TGTGCGGGTAGGGAGGGGTCCTACGAGCAGTACTTC.

This chain joins TRBV6-5 and TRBJ1-2; 8 nucleotides line up with TRBD1. CDR1 is MNHEY and CDR2 is SVGAGI in the germline V gene. The CDR3 has 15 residues. The junction had 8 bases not matched to a gene; V was cut back by 6 bases and J by 2 bases. The CDR3 coding sequence is TGTGCCAGCAGACTGAAGACAGGGGTCAACTATGGCTACACCTTC. This gives the protein CASRLKTGVNYGYTF.

This clone was detected only once. This CDR3 is CASSPGLDFRNEQFF. For the CDR3, the DNA is TGTGCCAGCAGTCCCGGACTAGATTTTCGAAATGAGCAGTTCTTC. This sequence joins TRBV6-5 and TRBJ2-1, with 7 bases fitting TRBD2. The V and J ends lost 5 bases and 7 bases, in that order; junction bases with no gene match: 11. CDR3 size: 15 residues. Germline V gene sequence: CDR1 MNHEY, CDR2 SVGAGI.

The rearrangement joins TRBV28 to TRBJ1-1; D unclear. CDR3 length: 11 residues. With 8 bases removed from V and 6 bases from J, the gap between germline ends came to 10 bases. CDR1 and CDR2 from the germline V gene are MDHEN and SYDVKM. Here the CDR3 reads CASVRGSEAFF. CDR3 nucleotide sequence: TGTGCCAGCGTGCGGGGTTCTGAAGCTTTCTTT.

CDR3: CASSQGLQGPANYGYTF. The CDR3 nucleotides are TGCGCCAGCAGCCAAGGACTACAGGGACCGGCTAACTATGGCTACACCTTC. The V gene is TRBV4-3, the J gene TRBJ1-2, with a possible D match to TRBD1 (6 bases). V lost 1 base to trimming and J lost 0 bases, with 15 bases between them. The germline gives CDR1 LGHNA, CDR2 YSLEER. The CDR3 has 17 residues.

This chain joins TRBV12-5 and TRBJ2-7, with 8 positions matching TRBD1. Trimming at V came to 4 bases and at J to 2 bases, leaving 13 bases not matched to a gene. CDR1 is LGHNT and CDR2 is FRNRAP in the germline V gene. The CDR3 is 17 residues long. The CDR3 sequence is CASGSPYSGTGAYEQYF. In DNA form, the CDR3 reads TGTGCTAGTGGTTCCCCCTACTCCGGGACAGGTGCCTACGAGCAGTACTTC.

This chain connects TRBV18 to TRBJ1-4; TRBD1 is a possible D gene (5 bases). Per the germline V gene, CDR1 is KGHSH and CDR2 is LQKENI. The CDR3 sequence is 14 residues long. The V end was cut by 5 bases, the J end by 0 bases, with 7 bases between. The CDR3 region is CASSTGSTNEKLFF. CDR3 nucleotide sequence: TGTGCCAGCTCAACAGGATCAACTAATGAAAAACTGTTTTTT. Drawing the rest from reference TRBV18 and TRBJ1-4, the complete variable domain is NAGVMQNPRHLVRRRGQEARLRCSPMKGHSHVYWYRQLPEEGLKFMVYLQKENIIDESGMPKERFSAEFPKEGPSILRIQQVVRGDSAAYFCASSTGSTNEKLFFGSGTQLSVL.

The chain carries TRBV11-2 and TRBJ2-1, with D possibly TRBD2 on 5 matching bases. V lost 2 bases, J lost 9 bases, and 20 bases lay in between. Germline CDR1 and CDR2: SGHAT and FQNNGV. The CDR3 is 16 residues long. CDR3 sequence reads: CASSLSPGPRGLEQFF. CDR3 in DNA: TGTGCCAGCAGCTTAAGCCCCGGGCCACGAGGGCTTGAGCAGTTCTTC.

This clone was observed once. V gene TRBV3-1 (or the pseudogene TRBV3-2) combines with J gene TRBJ2-5, with 12 bases aligning to TRBD2. Per germline, CDR1 LGHDT and CDR2 YNNKEL (reference sequence). V was pared by 4 bases and J by 0 bases, with 0 bases of the junction left unmatched. There are 15 residues in the CDR3. CDR3 in amino acids: CASSRLAGDQETQYF. CDR3 coding DNA: TGTGCCAGCAGCCGACTAGCGGGGGACCAAGAGACCCAGTACTTC.

The chain has TRBV4-1 and TRBJ1-5; D not resolved. The CDR3 totals 15 residues. With 0 bases removed from V and 4 bases from J, the gap between germline ends came to 10 bases. CDR1 and CDR2 from the germline V gene are MGHRA and YSYEKL. CDR3 residues: CASSQDRAGNQPQHF. The DNA of the CDR3 is TGCGCCAGCAGCCAAGATCGGGCGGGGAATCAGCCCCAGCATTTT.

The genes are TRBV19 and TRBJ2-7; tentatively, D is TRBD1 (6 bases). From germline, CDR1 is LNHDA and CDR2 SQIVND (reference sequence). This CDR3 is 12 amino acids long. Trimming pared 10 bases from V and 0 bases from J, leaving 10 bases between. CDR3 loop: CATGQSSYEQYF. CDR3 nucleotide sequence: TGTGCCACCGGACAGAGCTCCTACGAGCAGTACTTC.

The chain employs TRBV12-3 or TRBV12-4 and TRBJ1-2; 8 bases fit TRBD1. The CDR3 runs 13 residues. The ends lost 6 bases at V and 4 bases at J; junction bases unmatched: 4. The CDR3 here is CASSPGTGYGYTF. CDR3 coding DNA: TGTGCCAGCAGCCCCGGGACAGGCTATGGCTACACCTTC.

CDR3 amino acids: CASSQGRDKGYQPQHF. The DNA of the CDR3 is TGTGCCAGCAGCCAAGGCAGGGACAAGGGTTATCAGCCCCAGCATTTT. This chain joins TRBV27 and TRBJ1-5, with D tentatively TRBD1 (6 bases). Trimming left V 6 bases short and J 5 bases short, with 20 bases between. Looked up from germline, CDR1 is MNHEY and CDR2 is SMNVEV (reference sequence). This CDR3 region has 16 residues.

The chain employs TRBV7-9 and TRBJ2-1; weak D call: TRBD1 (5 bases). The germline gives CDR1 SEHNR, CDR2 FQNEAQ (reference sequence). This CDR3 comprises 16 residues. The ends were cut back, 4 bases at V and 1 base at J, with 14 bases in the middle. The DNA for the CDR3 is TGTGCCAGCAGCTCGGCCCTGACAGTATCCTACAATGAGCAGTTCTTC. Its translation: CASSSALTVSYNEQFF.

With respect to this clone: A junction boundary mismatches the germline segment, possibly from a read error. V gene TRBV5-6 combines with J gene TRBJ1-2; 8 bases match TRBD1. Looked up from germline, CDR1 is SGHDT and CDR2 is YYEEEE. The CDR3 contains 16 residues. This CDR3 is CASNLGRDRWYYGYTF. The CDR3 DNA reads as TGTGCCAGCAACTTGGGCCGGGACAGGTGGTATTATGGCTACACCTTC.

V usage is TRBV21-1 and J usage is TRBJ2-2; TRBD1, the D gene given by the table, was not confirmed from the DNA. TRBV21-1 is a recognized pseudogene. The CDR3 totals 18 residues. The CDR3 loop reads CASSKPPGQNPNTGELFF. CDR3 nucleotides: TGTGCCAGCAGCAAGCCCCCGGGACAGAATCCCAACACCGGGGAGCTGTTTTTT.

The rearrangement uses TRBV5-1 and TRBJ1-2; perhaps TRBD1 as D (5 bases). From germline, CDR1 is SGHRS and CDR2 YFSETQ. The length of the CDR3 is 15 residues. Trimming shortened V by 4 bases and J by 6 bases, and 19 bases separated the two germline ends. CDR3 sequence (DNA): TGCGCCAGCAGCCTCGCCCAGGGTGGCTTCAATGGCTACACCTTC. As protein: CASSLAQGGFNGYTF.

This chain joins TRBV4-2 and TRBJ1-1; 9 bases line up with TRBD1. This CDR3 has 16 residues. V lost 3 bases and J lost 5; bases outside the gene matches: 10. The V gene's germline CDR1 is LGHNA and CDR2 YNFKEQ. The CDR3 DNA is TGTGCCAGCAGCCAGACCGGGACAGGGTTGGATACTGAAGCTTTCTTT. This gives the protein CASSQTGTGLDTEAFF.

This chain uses TRBV12-5 with TRBJ1-5, with 8 bases matching TRBD1. Germline V lookup: CDR1 LGHNT, CDR2 FRNRAP. The V gene end was trimmed by 2 bases and the J gene end by 3 bases; junction bases not matched to a gene: 9. This CDR3 region has 17 residues. CDR3 amino acids: CASGLRLWQGANQPQHF. DNA for the CDR3: TGTGCTAGTGGTTTGCGTCTGTGGCAGGGGGCCAATCAGCCCCAGCATTTT. The whole variable domain, filled in from reference TRBV12-5 and TRBJ1-5, reads DARVTQTPRHKVTEMGQEVTMRCQPILGHNTVFWYRQTMMQGLELLAYFRNRAPLDDSGMPKDRFSAEMPDATLATLKIQPSEPRDSAVYFCASGLRLWQGANQPQHFGDGTRLSIL.